The rows below give T cell receptor beta chains drawn from one sample of a study of T cells in Graves' hyperthyroidism and ophthalmopathy. TCRdb re-analysed the multiplex PCR reads in MiXCR, keeping a single row per CDR3 protein. This table has 600,000 or so distinct CDR3 sequences, approximately 44% appearing once. The sequenced sample consisted of peripheral blood or thyroid tissue (not recorded which). The receptors stem from a woman between 18 and 30 years old with Graves' hyperthyroidism. Each CDR3 is given with its conserved first and last residue. A D gene is named only where the DNA matches it firmly. The size entry is marked missing in some rows and otherwise reads once, few, many or a size class.

>.|TRBJ2-5|.|TRBV7-9
CASSPPVAGEETRYF
>.|TRBJ1-1|few|TRBV7-9
CASSLRGESEAFF
>.|TRBJ1-3|.|TRBV3-1
CASSQGFGNTIYF
>.|TRBJ1-2|.|TRBV10-3
CAISEGVGGDFGYTF
>.|TRBJ1-4|.|TRBV12-5
CASALFNGGGNEKLFF
>.|TRBJ1-5|.|TRBV19
CASSIDRDYSNQPQHF
>TRBD2|TRBJ2-7|.|TRBV5-1
CASSLGSSGKHEQYF
>.|TRBJ1-1|few|TRBV7-9
CASSLEPVNTEAFF
>.|TRBJ2-7|.|TRBV7-9
CASSPDGGGSPYEQYF
>.|TRBJ1-4|many|TRBV29-1
CSVTASHEKLFF
>TRBD2|TRBJ2-7|.|TRBV7-9
CASSRGSLYEQYF
>.|TRBJ1-3|.|TRBV11-2
CASSPQLNRGNTIYF
>.|TRBJ1-1|.|TRBV7-1
CASSSGRVRAFF
>TRBD1|TRBJ1-1|.|TRBV25-1
CATGQVERAFF
>.|TRBJ1-4|many|TRBV15
CAIQAATNEKLFF
>TRBD1|TRBJ2-5|.|TRBV15
CATSRDRGDRTETQYF
>TRBD1|TRBJ2-7|few|TRBV29-1
CSVEDQGTGPYEQYF
>TRBD1|TRBJ1-5|.|TRBV7-8
CASSLGGGISNQPQHF
>TRBD1|TRBJ2-7|few|TRBV5-1
CASKSGTGEYEQYF
>.|TRBJ1-5|.|TRBV7-8
CASSPYEWVQPQHF
>.|TRBJ2-7|many|TRBV7-8
CASSLTVYEQYF
>.|TRBJ1-3|.|TRBV7-2
CASSLERQTGNTIYF
>TRBD1|TRBJ2-3|once|TRBV24-1
CATSDGTATDTQYF
>TRBD1|TRBJ1-4|few|TRBV20-1
CSGLRQGAFNEKLFF
>.|TRBJ2-5|few|TRBV4-1
CASSQEGRDQETQYF
>.|TRBJ1-1|.|TRBV20-1
CSAGQTGVGTEAFF
>.|TRBJ1-1|.|TRBV12-3/TRBV12-4
CASSPGAGKAENTEAFF
>.|TRBJ2-7|few|TRBV12-3/TRBV12-4
CASSLRESYEQYF
>.|TRBJ1-2|few|TRBV7-9
CASSSTVGYDGYTF
>TRBD1|TRBJ2-7|.|TRBV7-8
CASNPGQGPHEQYF
>TRBD1|TRBJ2-2|once|TRBV7-2
CASSRYAGGYTGELFF
>.|TRBJ2-5|.|TRBV29-1
CSARRAEETQYF
>.|TRBJ2-7|.|TRBV7-2
CASTTRSGTYEQYF
>TRBD2|TRBJ2-3|.|TRBV29-1
CSVEWSSGRASTQYF